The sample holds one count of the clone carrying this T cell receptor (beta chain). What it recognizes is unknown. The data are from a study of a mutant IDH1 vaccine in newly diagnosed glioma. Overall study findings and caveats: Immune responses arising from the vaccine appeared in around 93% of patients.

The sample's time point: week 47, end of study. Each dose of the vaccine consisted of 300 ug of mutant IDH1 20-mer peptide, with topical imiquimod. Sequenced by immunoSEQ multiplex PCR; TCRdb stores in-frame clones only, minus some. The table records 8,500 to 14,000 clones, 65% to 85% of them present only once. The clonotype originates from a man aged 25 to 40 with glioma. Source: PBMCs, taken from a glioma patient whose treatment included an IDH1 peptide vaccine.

CDR3 loop: CASSLGGLALQETQYF. In DNA, the CDR3 is TGCGCCAGCAGCTTGGGGGGACTAGCCTTACAAGAGACCCAGTACTTC. The chain recombines TRBV5-1 with TRBJ2-5; 9 nucleotides agree with TRBD2. V lost 0 bases, J lost 2 bases, and 5 bases stayed unmatched. Looked up from germline, CDR1 is SGHRS and CDR2 is YFSETQ. The CDR3 runs 16 residues.